Below are 2 T cell receptor beta chains sequenced from a single sample in a study of T-cell memory formation after mild COVID-19. One entry per CDR3 protein results from TCRdb running MiXCR on the 5' RACE reads. The table has fewer than 350,000 distinct CDR3 sequences, roughly 13% seen once. Source material: PBMCs or a T cell subset sorted from them (not recorded which). These receptors were obtained from a young man who had mild COVID-19 (a few samples of this study predate the infection). Cell type and time point are not known.

This clonotype was detected only a few times. The chain joins TRBV5-1 to TRBJ1-1; D might be TRBD1 (5 bases). Germline values: CDR1 SGHRS, CDR2 YFSETQ. This CDR3 is 14 amino acids long. Trimming removed 2 bases at V and 6 bases at J, with 14 bases between. CDR3 protein: CASSFGEGLAEAFF. The CDR3 DNA sequence: TGCGCCAGCAGCTTTGGTGAGGGGCTGGCTGAAGCTTTCTTT. Complete variable domain (other parts from reference TRBV5-1 and TRBJ1-1): KAGVTQTPRYLIKTRGQQVTLSCSPISGHRSVSWYQQTPGQGLQFLFEYFSETQRNKGNFPGRFSGRQFSNSRSEMNVSTLELGDSALYLCASSFGEGLAEAFFGQGTRLTVV.

This clonotype was picked up a small number of times. The chain combines TRBV7-9 with TRBJ2-1; TRBD2 matches at 8 bases. Germline V CDR1 and CDR2: SEHNR, FQNEAQ (reference sequence). V gave up 0 bases and J gave up 10 bases; unmatched junction bases: 2. The CDR3 extends over 13 amino acids. The CDR3 coding sequence is TGTGCCAGCAGCTTAGCCTCTAGCGGGGAGCAGTTCTTC. As protein: CASSLASSGEQFF.